A selection of T cell receptor beta chains follows, all from one sample in a study of Ad26.COV2.S vaccination and SARS-CoV-2 variants. The method was immunoSEQ multiplex PCR; TCRdb's version includes in-frame clones alone and lacks a portion of them. The table lists more than 400,000 clones, roughly 88% of them singletons. The material sequenced was peripheral blood, taken in a trial of Ad26.COV2.S vaccine versus placebo. These receptors came from a person between 18 and 65 years old who received the Ad26.COV2.S COVID-19 vaccine or a placebo. CDR3s include the opening cysteine and the closing phenylalanine or tryptophan. The order of the fields is D gene, clone size, V gene, J gene, CDR3 DNA, CDR3 protein. A D gene is named only where the DNA matches it firmly. Clone size appears in some rows only: once, few, many, or a class for an expanded clone.

>.|.|TRBV10-3|TRBJ2-1
TGTGCCATCAGTGGTTACAGGGACAATGAGCAGTTCTTC
CAISGYRDNEQFF
>TRBD1|.|TRBV7-9|TRBJ2-7
TGTGCCAGCAGCTGGGATCCCGGGACAGGGGGAGACTCCTACGAGCAGTACTTC
CASSWDPGTGGDSYEQYF
>.|once|TRBV20-1|TRBJ2-5
TGCAGTGCTAGTGGACTGGTGGGAGAGACCCAGTACTTC
CSASGLVGETQYF
>.|.|TRBV20-1|TRBJ2-1
TGCAGTGCATACATAGTAGGTGAGCAGTTCTTC
CSAYIVGEQFF
>.|once|TRBV9|TRBJ2-4
TGTGCCAGCAGCCTATCGACAGGCTCAAACATTCAGTACTTC
CASSLSTGSNIQYF
>.|.|TRBV19|TRBJ2-6
TGTGCCAGTGAGAGAAGCTCTGGGGCCAACGTCCTGACTTTC
CASERSSGANVLTF
>TRBD1|.|TRBV5-4|TRBJ2-7
TGTGCCAGCAGCCGGGGACAGGTATACGAGCAGTACTTC
CASSRGQVYEQYF
>.|once|TRBV7-9|TRBJ2-2
TGTGCCAGCAGTTATCGGTCGTCCTCCCCCGGGGAGCTGTTTTTT
CASSYRSSSPGELFF
>TRBD1|.|TRBV7-3|TRBJ2-1
TGTGCCAGCAGCTTAGATGGGACAGGGTCCTACAATGAGCAGTTCTTC
CASSLDGTGSYNEQFF
>TRBD1|.|TRBV4-2|TRBJ1-1
TGTGCCAGCAGCCAAGGGACAGGTGAAGCTTTCTTT
CASSQGTGEAFF
>.|.|TRBV3-1/TRBV3-2|TRBJ1-2
TGTGCCAGCAGCCAATGGACCTCAGATAACTATGGCTACACCTTC
CASSQWTSDNYGYTF
>.|.|TRBV29-1|TRBJ1-2
TGCAGCGTTGAAGTGAGCCAGGGTGGTTGGTCTAACTATGGCTACACCTTC
CSVEVSQGGWSNYGYTF
>.|.|TRBV4-1|TRBJ1-2
TGCGCCAGCAGCCAAGATGGGGGTACTGGCTACACCTTC
CASSQDGGTGYTF
>.|.|TRBV28|TRBJ1-2
TGTGCCAGCAGTTCGACAGTTGGGCAATATGGCTACACCTTC
CASSSTVGQYGYTF
>.|.|TRBV3-1/TRBV3-2|TRBJ2-3
TGTGCCAGCAGGAGAACGGACGGGACAGATACGCAGTATTTT
CASRRTDGTDTQYF
>.|.|TRBV28|TRBJ2-1
TGTGCCAGCAGTTCCCGGCGCAATGAGCAGTTCTTC
CASSSRRNEQFF
>.|.|TRBV9|TRBJ1-1
TGTGCCAGCAGCGCCGAACAGTTGAACACTGAAGCTTTCTTT
CASSAEQLNTEAFF
>.|.|TRBV3-1/TRBV3-2|TRBJ2-7
TGTGCCAGCAGCCTAATCGGCGGGAACGACGAGCAGTACTTC
CASSLIGGNDEQYF
>.|.|TRBV6-6|TRBJ2-1
TGTGCCAGCAGTTATAGTTGGGTGGATGAGCAGTTCTTC
CASSYSWVDEQFF
>TRBD2|.|TRBV7-9|TRBJ2-4
TGTGCCAGCAGCTTATTGGGACTAGCGGGGGACTTAGCCAAAAACATTCAGTACTTC
CASSLLGLAGDLAKNIQYF
>.|.|TRBV12-5|TRBJ2-7
TGTGCTAGTGGTTTGGATTCGGGGGAGCAGTACTTC
CASGLDSGEQYF
>TRBD1|.|TRBV20-1|TRBJ1-3
TGCAGTGCGAGTCAGGGGGCCACAGGAAACACCATATATTTT
CSASQGATGNTIYF
>.|.|TRBV7-2|TRBJ2-7
TGTGCCAGCAGCAACGGACTTCCCTACGAGCAGTACTTC
CASSNGLPYEQYF
>TRBD2|.|TRBV7-3|TRBJ2-2
TGTGCCAGCAGCTTAACCGGGACTAGCGGGAGGAAGCTGTTTTTT
CASSLTGTSGRKLFF
>.|.|TRBV28|TRBJ2-1
TGTGCCAGCAGTTTATGGGCGGGGACAGTATCCTACAATGAGCAGTTCTTC
CASSLWAGTVSYNEQFF
>TRBD2|.|TRBV28|TRBJ2-3
TGTGCCAGCAGTTTCCCAGCGGGAGGTCCAGATACGCAGTATTTT
CASSFPAGGPDTQYF
>.|once|TRBV6-2/TRBV6-3|TRBJ2-7
TGTGCCAGCAGTAACGGACGGACTATTCTACGGGAGCAGTACTTC
CASSNGRTILREQYF
>TRBD1|once|TRBV15|TRBJ1-4
TGTGCCACCAGCAACCGCAAGGACAGGGGGTATGAAAAACTGTTTTTT
CATSNRKDRGYEKLFF
>.|.|TRBV7-9|TRBJ2-7
TGTGCCAGCAGCTTAGCGGAAGCCCGTTACGAGCAGTACTTC
CASSLAEARYEQYF
>.|.|TRBV5-5|TRBJ1-2
TGTGCCAGCAGCTTGGCCGGAGAGGGGGGCTACACCTTC
CASSLAGEGGYTF
>.|.|TRBV13|TRBJ2-3
TGTGCCAGCAGCTTATCTGGTCACAGACGCACAGATACGCAGTATTTT
CASSLSGHRRTDTQYF
>.|.|TRBV30|TRBJ2-1
TGTGCCTGGAGTACAGGGTACAATGAGCAGTTCTTC
CAWSTGYNEQFF
>.|.|TRBV10-3|TRBJ2-1
TGTGCCACAGCCTCAGGGGTCAATGAGCAGTTCTTC
CATASGVNEQFF
>.|.|TRBV27|TRBJ1-2
TGTGCCAGCAGTTTTGGGCCGAAAAACTATGGCTACACCTTC
CASSFGPKNYGYTF
>.|.|TRBV6-5|TRBJ1-5
TGTGCCAGCAGCGGACATGTTGATCAGCCCCAGCATTTT
CASSGHVDQPQHF
>TRBD1|.|TRBV28|TRBJ1-1
TGTGCCAGCAGTTTTCGGAGGACAGGGTACACTGAAGCTTTCTTT
CASSFRRTGYTEAFF
>TRBD1|.|TRBV6-6|TRBJ1-1
TGTGCCAGCAGTTACCCGGACAGGGTTCTGGGTGAAGCTTTCTTT
CASSYPDRVLGEAFF
>.|.|TRBV4-2|TRBJ1-6
TGTGCCAGCAGGGAGGGCGTTCGTTCACCCCTCCACTTT
CASREGVRSPLHF
>TRBD1|few|TRBV2|TRBJ1-6
TGTGCCAGCAGTGAAGCGGGACAGTATAATTCACCCCTCCACTTT
CASSEAGQYNSPLHF
>TRBD1|.|TRBV6-5|TRBJ2-7
TGTGCCAGCAGTAAACAGGGGGAGGTCTACGAGCAGTACTTC
CASSKQGEVYEQYF
>.|.|TRBV2|TRBJ1-2
TGTGCCAGCAGTGAATGGGGGGAAAGCGGCTACACCTTC
CASSEWGESGYTF
>TRBD1|.|TRBV24-1|TRBJ2-1
TGTGCCACCAGTGACCGGGACAGGGGATGGCAGAATGAGCAGTTCTTC
CATSDRDRGWQNEQFF
>.|once|TRBV28|TRBJ2-5
TGTGCCAGCAGTGGCGGCGACAGTTTCCAAGAGACCCAGTACTTC
CASSGGDSFQETQYF
>TRBD2|.|TRBV9|TRBJ2-1
TGTGCCAGCAGCGAGAGGCCCCTGACAGCGGGAGGTAGCTACAATGAGCAGTTCTTC
CASSERPLTAGGSYNEQFF
>.|.|TRBV29-1|TRBJ2-3
TGCAGCGTGCTGTACAGCACAGATACGCAGTATTTT
CSVLYSTDTQYF
>TRBD2|.|TRBV19|TRBJ2-7
TGTGCCAGTAGGGAGACTAGCCGGGCTAGTCGGCAGTACTTC
CASRETSRASRQYF
>.|many|TRBV6-1|TRBJ2-7
TGTGCCAGCAGTGAGTTGGACGGAAGCTCCTACGAGCAGTACTTC
CASSELDGSSYEQYF
>.|.|TRBV3-1/TRBV3-2|TRBJ2-1
TGTGCCAGCAGCCAGAGCGGGAATGAGCAGTTCTTC
CASSQSGNEQFF
>.|.|TRBV7-9|TRBJ2-1
TGTGCCAGCAGCCCCATCAGTAGTTGGTCGGCCAATGAGCAGTTCTTC
CASSPISSWSANEQFF
>TRBD1|.|TRBV10-3|TRBJ2-5
TGTGCCATCAGTAGGGACAGTCAAGAGACCCAGTACTTC
CAISRDSQETQYF
>TRBD1|.|TRBV5-1|TRBJ1-1
TGCGCCACCCAACAGGGGGATAAGGACACTGAAGCTTTCTTT
CATQQGDKDTEAFF
>TRBD1|.|TRBV7-9|TRBJ1-1
TGTGCCAGCAGCAGACTGGACAGGGTGGGCACTGAAGCTTTCTTT
CASSRLDRVGTEAFF
>TRBD1|.|TRBV5-8|TRBJ1-1
TGTGCCAGCACCCTGACAGGGGGCTATACTGAAGCTTTCTTT
CASTLTGGYTEAFF
>.|.|TRBV11-3|TRBJ2-3
TGTGCCAGCAGCTTAGATCGGGGCGGGACCTCCCACACAGATACGCAGTATTTT
CASSLDRGGTSHTDTQYF
>TRBD2|.|TRBV3-1/TRBV3-2|TRBJ2-7
TGTGCCAGCAGCCAAGTTTCAGCGGGAGTGTTTGAGCAGTACTTC
CASSQVSAGVFEQYF
>TRBD2|.|TRBV27|TRBJ2-1
TGTGCCAGCAGTTGGTTCTGGACTAGCGGGGCAAACTACAATGAGCAGTTCTTC
CASSWFWTSGANYNEQFF
>TRBD2|.|TRBV29-1|TRBJ2-7
TGCAGCGTTGAGCCGGCAGGGAGGGACTCCTACGAGCAGTACTTC
CSVEPAGRDSYEQYF
>.|.|TRBV29-1|TRBJ1-2
TGCAGCGGGACGGACTCCTATGGCTACACCTTC
CSGTDSYGYTF
>.|.|TRBV21-1|TRBJ2-1
TGTGCCAGCAGTAGACACCTAGGAGGGACTGAACCCCGTGAGCAGTTCTTC
CASSRHLGGTEPREQFF